These 18 T cell receptor beta chains were sequenced from one sample in a study of CD8 T cells in cerebrospinal fluid in Alzheimer's disease. TCRdb reprocessed the 10x single-cell sequencing reads and stores each CDR3 protein as one record, lacking DNA. This table holds fewer than 2,000 distinct CDR3 sequences. Sequenced: cerebrospinal fluid. These receptors all come from a human donor with mild cognitive impairment.

Measured by frequency, this clonotype is medium-sized (0.01 to 0.1%). This CDR3 reads CAARREAGSTDTQYF. The chain links TRBV5-4 to TRBJ2-3; TCRdb gives TRBD2 as the D gene, but with no DNA this cannot be confirmed. Germline V CDR1 and CDR2: SGHNT, YYREEE (reference sequence). The CDR3 runs 15 residues.

The V and J genes are TRBV4-1 and TRBJ2-3; TCRdb's D gene call, TRBD1, goes unchecked for lack of DNA. The CDR3 covers 16 residues. Germline V gives CDR1 MGHRA, CDR2 YSYEKL. The CDR3 here is CASSQATGTSTDTQYF.

The gene calls are TRBV18 and TRBJ1-1. The CDR3 has 12 residues. Germline V gene sequence: CDR1 KGHSH, CDR2 LQKENI. Here the CDR3 reads CASSPRGGDAFF. The entire variable domain, with the rest obtained from reference TRBV18 and TRBJ1-1, is as follows: NAGVMQNPRHLVRRRGQEARLRCSPMKGHSHVYWYRQLPEEGLKFMVYLQKENIIDESGMPKERFSAEFPKEGPSILRIQQVVRGDSAAYFCASSPRGGDAFFGQGTRLTVV.

This clonotype registers hyperexpanded by frequency. The chain employs TRBV7-6 and TRBJ2-1. The CDR3 consists of 13 residues. The germline gives CDR1 SGHVS, CDR2 FNYEAQ. CDR3 in amino acids: CASSLGPNYEQFF.

This clonotype shows up as large by frequency. The rearrangement joins TRBV7-2 to TRBJ2-5. The CDR3 is 13 residues long. Per the germline V gene, CDR1 is SGHTA and CDR2 is FQGNSA. CDR3 residues: CASSSRRLETQYF.

Its frequency marks this clonotype as medium-sized. The chain couples TRBV27 to TRBJ2-1; TCRdb picks TRBD1, but there is no DNA to check that call. Germline V gene data show CDR1 as MNHEY and CDR2 as SMNVEV (reference sequence). The CDR3 has 14 amino acids. The CDR3 loop reads CASSLSQGTREQFF.

Considering frequency, this clonotype is medium-sized (0.01 to 0.1%). This sequence joins TRBV20-1 and TRBJ1-3. The CDR3 contains 13 residues. Germline loops: CDR1 DFQATT, CDR2 SNEGSKA (reference sequence). The CDR3 loop is CSARVPSGNTIYF.

By frequency, this clonotype registers large. The chain couples TRBV7-2 to TRBJ1-4; no DNA is available, so the TRBD1 call from TCRdb remains unchecked. The germline V gene has CDR1 SGHTA and CDR2 FQGNSA. CDR3 length: 14 amino acids. CDR3 sequence: CASSHGTENEKLFF. Combining the CDR3 with reference TRBV7-2 and TRBJ1-4 gives the whole variable domain GAGVSQSPSNKVTEKGKDVELRCDPISGHTALYWYRQSLGQGLEFLIYFQGNSAPDKSGLPSDRFSAERTGGSVSTLTIQRTQQEDSAVYLCASSHGTENEKLFFGSGTQLSVL.

This clonotype ranks as medium-sized in terms of frequency. The rearrangement links TRBV27 to TRBJ1-4. The length of the CDR3 is 14 residues. CDR1 and CDR2 from the germline V gene are MNHEY and SMNVEV (reference sequence). The CDR3 reads CASSPDATNEKLFF.

This CDR3 is CASTKDSGEAFF. The chain joins TRBV5-6 to TRBJ1-1; without DNA, the TCRdb call of TRBD1 cannot be checked. This CDR3 is built from 12 residues. Germline CDR1 SGHDT, CDR2 YYEEEE. Complete variable domain (other parts from reference TRBV5-6 and TRBJ1-1): DAGVTQSPTHLIKTRGQQVTLRCSPKSGHDTVSWYQQALGQGPQFIFQYYEEEERQRGNFPDRFSGHQFPNYSSELNVNALLLGDSALYLCASTKDSGEAFFGQGTRLTVV.

Judged by frequency, this clonotype is medium-sized. The chain couples TRBV12-3 or TRBV12-4 to TRBJ1-5. This CDR3 is 12 amino acids long. CDR3 loop: CASSGNNQPQHF.

This clonotype is classed as medium-sized by frequency. The J gene is TRBJ2-1, the V gene TRBV7-9; TCRdb returns TRBD1, unconfirmable since there is no DNA. The CDR3 is 11 residues long. CDR1 and CDR2 from the germline V gene are SEHNR and FQNEAQ (reference sequence). The CDR3 spells CASSLAGEQFF.

This clonotype is deemed medium-sized by its frequency. The chain recombines TRBV19 with TRBJ2-7; TCRdb returns TRBD2, unconfirmable since there is no DNA. Germline V gives CDR1 LNHDA, CDR2 SQIVND (reference sequence). There are 12 residues in the CDR3. The CDR3 sequence: CASKGPEDEQYF.

The chain has TRBV5-4 and TRBJ2-2; TCRdb indicates TRBD2, and absent DNA this call remains unverified. The CDR3 is 16 amino acids. The germline V gene encodes CDR1 SGHNT and CDR2 YYREEE (reference sequence). The CDR3 region is CASSTLAGGNTGELFF.

This clonotype registers medium-sized by frequency. V gene TRBV6-6 combines with J gene TRBJ1-1; without DNA, the TCRdb call of TRBD1 cannot be checked. The length of the CDR3 is 13 residues. Germline loops: CDR1 MNHNY, CDR2 SVGAGI (reference sequence). The CDR3 sequence: CASRGRMNTEAFF.

J is TRBJ1-6 and V is TRBV5-1; TCRdb lists TRBD1, though no DNA is available to test this call. Germline loops: CDR1 SGHRS, CDR2 YFSETQ. This CDR3 has 16 residues. CDR3 region: CASSSPTGVGNSPLHF.

This clonotype ranks as medium-sized in terms of frequency. J is TRBJ1-5 and V is TRBV6-1; the D call of TRBD1 rests on TCRdb alone, since no DNA is present to check it. CDR1 is MNHNS, CDR2 SASEGT, per germline. The CDR3 runs to 13 residues. The CDR3 is CASRTGTNQPQHF.

By frequency, this clonotype is medium-sized. The genes are TRBV28 and TRBJ1-3; TCRdb gives TRBD1 as the D gene, but with no DNA this cannot be confirmed. Germline CDR1 reads MDHEN; CDR2 reads SYDVKM. The CDR3 length is 15 residues. The CDR3 reads CASGFSNRVVNTIYF.